This passage covers 10 T cell receptor beta chains from one sample sequenced in a study of blood T cell repertoires in COVID-19. The table came from immunoSEQ multiplex PCR; TCRdb's copy has only in-frame clones and leaves some out. The table lists some 93,000 clones, about 76% of them singletons. The specimen sequenced was peripheral blood. These TCRs come from a human donor in a cohort sampled during active COVID-19.

V and J are TRBV9 and TRBJ1-5; a weak D match, TRBD1 (5 bases). Germline CDR1 SGDLS, CDR2 YYNGEE. The CDR3 has 15 amino acids. Trimming cost V 4 bases and J 6 bases, with 17 bases left between them. The DNA of the CDR3 is TGTGCCAGCAGCCCACGGGGGGAACCGGGTCAGCCCCAGCATTTT. Protein: CASSPRGEPGQPQHF.

The chain couples TRBV2 to TRBJ1-5; 9 nucleotides agree with TRBD1. This CDR3 is 15 amino acids long. The ends lost 6 bases at V and 2 bases at J; junction bases unmatched: 5. Germline V gene sequence: CDR1 SNHLY, CDR2 FYNNEI. CDR3 sequence: CASRATGGGNQPQHF. The CDR3 DNA reads TGTGCCAGCAGGGCAACAGGGGGCGGCAATCAGCCCCAGCATTTT.

Only a few counts were recorded for this clone. The chain links TRBV19 to TRBJ2-5; D may be TRBD1 (6 bases). Germline V CDR1 and CDR2: LNHDA, SQIVND (reference sequence). Deletions cut 6 bases from V and 5 bases from J, with 10 bases between. The CDR3 runs 12 residues. In DNA form, the CDR3 reads TGTGCCAGTAGCTCAGGGGAGGAGACCCAGTACTTC. This codes for CASSSGEETQYF. The whole variable domain, remainder taken from reference TRBV19 and TRBJ2-5, is DGGITQSPKYLFRKEGQNVTLSCEQNLNHDAMYWYRQDPGQGLRLIYYSQIVNDFQKGDIAEGYSVSREKKESFPLTVTSAQKNPTAFYLCASSSGEETQYFGPGTRLLVL.

The gene calls are TRBV4-3 and TRBJ2-1, with 10 bases identical to TRBD2. The germline CDR1 and CDR2 sequences are LGHNA and YSLEER. The V and J ends lost 2 bases and 13 bases, in that order; junction bases with no gene match: 17. The CDR3 has 17 residues. This CDR3 is CASSQFGLAETQGDQFF. The CDR3 DNA follows: TGCGCCAGCAGCCAATTCGGACTAGCGGAAACCCAGGGGGATCAGTTCTTC.

The V call is TRBV2, the J call TRBJ2-5; no firm D call. The CDR3 has 13 residues. Per the germline V gene, CDR1 is SNHLY and CDR2 is FYNNEI. Trimming shortened V by 5 bases and J by 5 bases, and 12 bases separated the two germline ends. In DNA form, the CDR3 reads TGTGCCAGCAGTAGGTCGGGTACTGAGACCCAGTACTTC. It encodes CASSRSGTETQYF.

The gene calls are TRBV6-5 and TRBJ2-1, with TRBD2 identical over 9 bases. Germline V gives CDR1 MNHEY, CDR2 SVGAGI. The CDR3 loop spans 15 amino acids. The ends lost 1 base at V and 9 bases at J; junction bases unmatched: 7. CDR3 residues: CASSYYSGGGSEQFF. The CDR3 coding sequence is TGTGCCAGCAGTTACTATAGCGGGGGAGGATCTGAGCAGTTCTTC.

The V gene is TRBV18, the J gene TRBJ2-1; a possible D gene is TRBD2 (6 bases). V was cut by 3 bases and J by 0 bases, with 9 bases left in between. The CDR3 loop spans 15 amino acids. The germline CDR1 and CDR2 sequences are KGHSH and LQKENI. The CDR3, as DNA: TGTGCCAGCTCACCCGCGGGAAGCTCCTACAATGAGCAGTTCTTC. As protein: CASSPAGSSYNEQFF.

The V gene is TRBV3-1 (or the pseudogene TRBV3-2), the J gene TRBJ1-6; maybe TRBD1 (5 bases). Germline V gene lookup returns CDR1 LGHDT and CDR2 YNNKEL (reference sequence). The CDR3 is 14 residues long. V gave up 0 bases and J gave up 8 bases, with 8 bases separating them. The CDR3 reads CASSQDGGDSPLHF. The CDR3 DNA sequence: TGTGCCAGCAGCCAAGATGGGGGGGATTCACCCCTCCACTTT.

This clone has just a few counts. The sample contains more than one DNA sequence encoding this CDR3. The rearrangement joins TRBV24-1 to TRBJ1-2; D gene ambiguous. V was pared by 4 bases and J by 0 bases, with 5 bases between. The CDR3 loop spans 13 amino acids. Germline CDR1 KGHDR, CDR2 SFDVKD. For the CDR3, the DNA is TGTGCCACCAGTGACCGTGCTAACTATGGCTACACCTTC. It yields the protein CATSDRANYGYTF.

There are a few counts of this clone. The chain joins TRBV10-3 to TRBJ2-1, with 13 bases aligning to TRBD2. Germline assignment: CDR1 ENHRY and CDR2 SYGVKD. This CDR3 has 20 amino acids. V was clipped by 0 bases and J by 2 bases; unmatched bases: 10. The chain's CDR3 is CAISESRLAGGGSTYNEQFF. CDR3 sequence (DNA): TGTGCCATCAGTGAGTCAAGACTAGCGGGAGGAGGCAGCACCTACAATGAGCAGTTCTTC.